Listed below are T cell receptor beta chains from one sample, sequenced in a study of T cell responses to AZD1222 COVID-19 vaccine. The protocol was immunoSEQ multiplex PCR, while the TCRdb copy is restricted to in-frame clones and leaves out a portion. The data show 160,000 or so clones, approximately 94% seen once. The sequencing here drew on peripheral blood, taken on day 0 of AZD1222 vaccination. The receptors originated from an adult in good health. Both conserved end residues are trimmed from each CDR3. D genes are given only for firm matches.

d_call,j_call,v_call,cdr3_aa
TRBD1,TRBJ1-2,TRBV2,ASRTTGARLYGYT
NA,TRBJ1-2,TRBV27,ASSRTRGNNYGYT
NA,TRBJ1-2,TRBV12-3/TRBV12-4,ASSYDYYGYT
NA,TRBJ2-5,TRBV6-6,ASSYAYQETQY
NA,TRBJ1-3,TRBV11-2,ASSLDDGSRADGNTIY
NA,TRBJ1-1,TRBV6-1,ASSENSRADTEAF
NA,TRBJ2-3,TRBV9,ASSGYSTDTQY
NA,TRBJ2-1,TRBV9,ASSVGGRGGNEQF
TRBD2,TRBJ2-1,TRBV18,ASSPPLAGDPPTYEQF
NA,TRBJ2-7,TRBV15,ATSYPGDYEQY
NA,TRBJ2-1,TRBV11-2,ASSLGATTYNEQF
NA,TRBJ2-7,TRBV5-1,ASSLPEGYEQY
TRBD1,TRBJ2-3,TRBV4-1,ASSPPAGTGVDTQY
TRBD1,TRBJ1-2,TRBV5-1,ASSLVWDRGANYGYT
TRBD1,TRBJ1-4,TRBV11-2,ASSFRLQGRVEKLF
TRBD1,TRBJ2-1,TRBV11-2,ASSLGRRGHNEQF
NA,TRBJ1-1,TRBV27,ASSLTGIMNTEAF
NA,TRBJ2-7,TRBV2,ASSETGWGYEQY
TRBD2,TRBJ2-1,TRBV30,AWSVTSGGYYNEQF
NA,TRBJ1-6,TRBV6-1,ASSETDYYNSPLH
TRBD2,TRBJ2-3,TRBV5-8,ASSLGYGAGSDTQY
TRBD2,TRBJ2-1,TRBV7-2,ASSSGLAGSEQF
NA,TRBJ2-7,TRBV11-3,ASSLGPAGEQY
NA,TRBJ1-3,TRBV4-1,ASSQDRSSGNTIY
TRBD1,TRBJ1-1,TRBV5-6,ASSAAGTGDTEAF
NA,TRBJ1-3,TRBV10-2,ASSEYEGVSGNTIY
TRBD1,TRBJ1-6,TRBV2,ASGQGWNSPLH
TRBD2,TRBJ2-3,TRBV11-2,ASSPGLAGEDTQY
TRBD2,TRBJ2-2,TRBV28,ASSPSLGREGTGELF
NA,TRBJ1-1,TRBV12-5,AISRDTEAF
NA,TRBJ2-5,TRBV2,ATSSAGRGLTQY
NA,TRBJ1-3,TRBV5-1,ASSSGVLSSGNTIY
TRBD2,TRBJ2-7,TRBV7-9,ASSRTSGILSHEQY
NA,TRBJ2-7,TRBV27,ASSLGTVYEQY
NA,TRBJ1-2,TRBV30,AWSVLVRVPYGYT
NA,TRBJ2-1,TRBV6-2/TRBV6-3,ASSSLAPPYNEQF
NA,TRBJ2-2,TRBV19,ASTIARRNTGELF
TRBD1,TRBJ2-6,TRBV28,ASSLAGQGRGANVLT
TRBD1,TRBJ2-7,TRBV30,AWSGLSGQGAYEQY
TRBD2,TRBJ2-1,TRBV10-3,AISATSGTSSYNEQF
NA,TRBJ1-2,TRBV5-1,ASSLEPGPYGYT
TRBD1,TRBJ1-2,TRBV12-3/TRBV12-4,ASSQGTVNGYT
NA,TRBJ2-3,TRBV7-9,ASSYSGRDTQY
NA,TRBJ2-5,TRBV21-1,ASSKARPTGQETQY
TRBD1,TRBJ2-1,TRBV2,ASSGQGPDEQF
NA,TRBJ2-7,TRBV12-3/TRBV12-4,ASRFMGSEQY
TRBD1,TRBJ1-3,TRBV29-1,SVAMGQNSGNTIY
NA,TRBJ2-5,TRBV24-1,ATSDEEETQY
NA,TRBJ1-1,TRBV2,ASSVAQKNTEAF